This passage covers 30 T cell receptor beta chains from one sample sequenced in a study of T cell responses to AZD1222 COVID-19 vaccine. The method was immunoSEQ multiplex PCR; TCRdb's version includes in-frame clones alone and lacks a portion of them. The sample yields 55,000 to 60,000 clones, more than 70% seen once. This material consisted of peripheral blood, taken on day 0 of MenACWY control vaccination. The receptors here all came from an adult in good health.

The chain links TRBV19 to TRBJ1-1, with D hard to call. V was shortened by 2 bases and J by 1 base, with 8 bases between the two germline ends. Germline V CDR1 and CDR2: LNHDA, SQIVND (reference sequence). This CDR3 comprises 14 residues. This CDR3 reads CASSIMAGNTEAFF. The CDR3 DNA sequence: TGTGCCAGTAGTATAATGGCAGGGAACACTGAAGCTTTCTTT. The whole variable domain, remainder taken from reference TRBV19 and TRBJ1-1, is DGGITQSPKYLFRKEGQNVTLSCEQNLNHDAMYWYRQDPGQGLRLIYYSQIVNDFQKGDIAEGYSVSREKKESFPLTVTSAQKNPTAFYLCASSIMAGNTEAFFGQGTRLTVV.

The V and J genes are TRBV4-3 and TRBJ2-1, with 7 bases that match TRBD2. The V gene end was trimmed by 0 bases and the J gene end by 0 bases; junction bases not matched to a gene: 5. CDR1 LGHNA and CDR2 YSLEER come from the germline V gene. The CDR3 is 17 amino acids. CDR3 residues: CASSQEPREPSYNEQFF. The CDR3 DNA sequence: TGCGCCAGCAGCCAAGAGCCGCGGGAGCCCTCCTACAATGAGCAGTTCTTC.

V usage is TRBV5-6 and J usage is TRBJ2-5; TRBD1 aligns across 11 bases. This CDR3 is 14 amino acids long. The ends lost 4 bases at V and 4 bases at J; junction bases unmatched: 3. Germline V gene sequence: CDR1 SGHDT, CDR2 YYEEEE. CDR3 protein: CASSPGTGGETQYF. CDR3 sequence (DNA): TGTGCCAGCAGCCCCGGGACAGGGGGAGAGACCCAGTACTTC.

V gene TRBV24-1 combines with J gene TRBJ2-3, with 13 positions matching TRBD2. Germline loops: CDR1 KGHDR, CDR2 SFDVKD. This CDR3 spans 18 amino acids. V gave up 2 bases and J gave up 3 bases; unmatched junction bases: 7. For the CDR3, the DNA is TGTGCCACCAGTGATTCTCCGGGACTAGCGGGATGGACAGATACGCAGTATTTT. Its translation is CATSDSPGLAGWTDTQYF.

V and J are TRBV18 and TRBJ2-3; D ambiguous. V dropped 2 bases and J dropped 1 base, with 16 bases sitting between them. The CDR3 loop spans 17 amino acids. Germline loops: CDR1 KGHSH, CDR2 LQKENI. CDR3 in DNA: TGTGCCAGCTCACCAATACCGGGTAGGATAGGCACAGATACGCAGTATTTT. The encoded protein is CASSPIPGRIGTDTQYF.

The CDR3 spells CASSQESEGDYTDTQYF. The DNA of the CDR3 is TGTGCCAGCAGCCAAGAGTCGGAGGGAGACTACACAGATACGCAGTATTTT. V and J are TRBV3-1 (or the pseudogene TRBV3-2) and TRBJ2-3; tentative D call: TRBD2 (6 bases). CDR1 and CDR2 (germline): LGHDT, YNNKEL (reference sequence). The V gene lost 0 bases and the J gene lost 2 bases, with 15 bases spanning the gap. CDR3 size: 17 residues.

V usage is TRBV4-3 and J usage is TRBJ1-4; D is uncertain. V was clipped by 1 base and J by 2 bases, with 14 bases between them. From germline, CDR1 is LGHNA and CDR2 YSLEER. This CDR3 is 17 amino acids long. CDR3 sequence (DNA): TGCGCCAGCAGCCAAGTGGGGAGGCAAATGACTAATGAAAAACTGTTTTTT. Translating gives CASSQVGRQMTNEKLFF.

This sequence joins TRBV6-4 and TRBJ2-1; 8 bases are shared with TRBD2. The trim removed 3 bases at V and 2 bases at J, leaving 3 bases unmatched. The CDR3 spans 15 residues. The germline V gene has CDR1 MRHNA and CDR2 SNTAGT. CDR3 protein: CASSETSDAYNEQFF. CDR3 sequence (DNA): TGTGCCAGCAGTGAGACTAGCGACGCCTACAATGAGCAGTTCTTC.

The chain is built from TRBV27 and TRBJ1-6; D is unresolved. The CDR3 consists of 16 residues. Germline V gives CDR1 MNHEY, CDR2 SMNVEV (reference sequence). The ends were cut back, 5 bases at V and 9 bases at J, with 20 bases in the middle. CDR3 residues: CASSPARGYGGSPLHF. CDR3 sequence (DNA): TGTGCCAGCAGTCCAGCCCGGGGTTATGGTGGTTCACCCCTCCACTTT.

CDR3 amino acids: CASSQEPSGSTDTQYF. The CDR3 region has the DNA TGTGCCAGCAGCCAAGAACCTAGCGGGAGCACAGATACGCAGTATTTT. This sequence joins TRBV4-2 and TRBJ2-3, with TRBD2 matching over 8 bases. V trimming: 0 bases; J trimming: 0 bases; junction bases outside the gene matches: 2. The germline V gene has CDR1 LGHNA and CDR2 YNFKEQ. The CDR3 spans 16 residues.

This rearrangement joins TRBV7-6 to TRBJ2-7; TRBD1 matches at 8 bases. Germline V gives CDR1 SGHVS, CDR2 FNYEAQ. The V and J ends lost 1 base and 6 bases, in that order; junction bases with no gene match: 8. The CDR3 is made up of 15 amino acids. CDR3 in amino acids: CASSLVQGVNREQYF. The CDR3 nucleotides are TGTGCCAGCAGCTTAGTACAGGGGGTAAATCGCGAGCAGTACTTC.

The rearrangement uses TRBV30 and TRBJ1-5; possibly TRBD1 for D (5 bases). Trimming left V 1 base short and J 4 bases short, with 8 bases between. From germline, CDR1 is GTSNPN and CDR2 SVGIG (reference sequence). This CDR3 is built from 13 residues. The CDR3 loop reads CAWSEGTNQPQHF. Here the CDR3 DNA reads TGTGCCTGGAGTGAAGGGACGAATCAGCCCCAGCATTTT.

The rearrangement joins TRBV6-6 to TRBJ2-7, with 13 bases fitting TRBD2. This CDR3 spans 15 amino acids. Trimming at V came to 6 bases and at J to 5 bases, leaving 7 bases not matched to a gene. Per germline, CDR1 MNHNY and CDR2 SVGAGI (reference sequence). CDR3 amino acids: CASRVGTSGKDEQYF. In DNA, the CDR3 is TGTGCCAGCAGAGTGGGGACTAGCGGGAAGGACGAGCAGTACTTC.

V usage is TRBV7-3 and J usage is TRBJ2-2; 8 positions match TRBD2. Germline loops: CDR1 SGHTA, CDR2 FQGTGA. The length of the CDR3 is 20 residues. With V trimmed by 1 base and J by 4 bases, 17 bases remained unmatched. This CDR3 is CASSLKVAGPTTPGTGELFF. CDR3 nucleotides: TGTGCCAGCAGCTTAAAGGTAGCGGGACCAACCACCCCGGGCACCGGGGAGCTGTTTTTT.

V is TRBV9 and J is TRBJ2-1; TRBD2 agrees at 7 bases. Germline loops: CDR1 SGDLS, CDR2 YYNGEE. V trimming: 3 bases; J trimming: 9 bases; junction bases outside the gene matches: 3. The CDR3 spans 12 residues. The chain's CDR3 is CASSATSSEQFF. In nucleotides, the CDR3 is TGTGCCAGCAGCGCGACTAGCTCTGAGCAGTTCTTC.

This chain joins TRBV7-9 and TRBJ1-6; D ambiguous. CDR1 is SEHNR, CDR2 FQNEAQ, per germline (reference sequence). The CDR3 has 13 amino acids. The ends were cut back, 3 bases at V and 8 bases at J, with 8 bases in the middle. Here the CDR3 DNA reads TGTGCCAGCAGCTTCGGCGCCGATTCACCCCTCCACTTT. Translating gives CASSFGADSPLHF.

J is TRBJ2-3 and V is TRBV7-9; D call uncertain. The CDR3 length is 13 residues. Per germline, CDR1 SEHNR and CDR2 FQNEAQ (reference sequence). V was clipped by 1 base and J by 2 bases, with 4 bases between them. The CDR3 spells CASSLGLTDTQYF. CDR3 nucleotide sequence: TGTGCCAGCAGCTTAGGGCTCACAGATACGCAGTATTTT. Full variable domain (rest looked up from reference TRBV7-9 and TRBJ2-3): DTGVSQNPRHKITKRGQNVTFRCDPISEHNRLYWYRQTLGQGPEFLTYFQNEAQLEKSRLLSDRFSAERPKGSFSTLEIQRTEQGDSAMYLCASSLGLTDTQYFGPGTRLTVL.

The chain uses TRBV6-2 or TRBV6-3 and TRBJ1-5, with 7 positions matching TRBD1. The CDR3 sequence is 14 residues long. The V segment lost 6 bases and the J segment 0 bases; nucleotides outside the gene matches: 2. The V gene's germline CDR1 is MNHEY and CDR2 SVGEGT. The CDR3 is CASSRDSSNQPQHF. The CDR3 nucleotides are TGTGCCAGCAGCCGGGACAGTAGCAATCAGCCCCAGCATTTT.

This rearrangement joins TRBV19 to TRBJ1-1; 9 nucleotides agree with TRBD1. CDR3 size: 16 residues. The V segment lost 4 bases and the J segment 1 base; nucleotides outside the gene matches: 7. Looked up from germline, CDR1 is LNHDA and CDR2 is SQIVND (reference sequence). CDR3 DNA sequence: TGTGCCAGTAGTACCGGGACAGGGACGAGGAACACTGAAGCTTTCTTT. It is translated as CASSTGTGTRNTEAFF.

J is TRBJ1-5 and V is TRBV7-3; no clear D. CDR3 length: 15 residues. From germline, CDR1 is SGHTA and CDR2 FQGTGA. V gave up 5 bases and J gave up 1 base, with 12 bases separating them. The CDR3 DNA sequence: TGTGCCAGCAGCCTCCCCACCGGGAGCAATCAGCCCCAGCATTTT. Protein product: CASSLPTGSNQPQHF.

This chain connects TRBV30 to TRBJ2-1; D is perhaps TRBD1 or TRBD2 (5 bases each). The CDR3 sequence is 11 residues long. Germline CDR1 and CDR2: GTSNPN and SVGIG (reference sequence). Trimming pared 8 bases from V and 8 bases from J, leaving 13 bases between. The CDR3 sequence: CARGESHEQFF. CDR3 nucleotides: TGTGCCAGGGGAGAAAGTCATGAGCAGTTCTTC.

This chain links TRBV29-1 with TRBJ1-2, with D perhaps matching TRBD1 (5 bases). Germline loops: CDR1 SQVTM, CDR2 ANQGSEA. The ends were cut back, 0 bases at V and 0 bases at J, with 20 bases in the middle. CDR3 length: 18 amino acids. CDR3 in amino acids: CSVEDYNVWGNSNYGYTF. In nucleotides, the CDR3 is TGCAGCGTTGAAGATTATAACGTTTGGGGGAACTCTAACTATGGCTACACCTTC.

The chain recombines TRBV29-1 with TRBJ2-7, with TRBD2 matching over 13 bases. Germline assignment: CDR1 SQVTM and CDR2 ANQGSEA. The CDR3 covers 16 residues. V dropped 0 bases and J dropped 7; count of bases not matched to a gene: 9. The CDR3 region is CSVEDLRGLAGEEQYF. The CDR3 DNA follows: TGCAGCGTTGAAGACCTTCGAGGACTAGCGGGAGAGGAGCAGTACTTC.

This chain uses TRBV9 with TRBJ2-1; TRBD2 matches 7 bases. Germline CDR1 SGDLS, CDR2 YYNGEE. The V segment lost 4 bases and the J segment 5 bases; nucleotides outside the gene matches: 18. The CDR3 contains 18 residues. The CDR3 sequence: CASSPTAPTSRVNNEQFF. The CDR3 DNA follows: TGTGCCAGCAGCCCCACCGCCCCGACTAGCAGGGTTAACAATGAGCAGTTCTTC.

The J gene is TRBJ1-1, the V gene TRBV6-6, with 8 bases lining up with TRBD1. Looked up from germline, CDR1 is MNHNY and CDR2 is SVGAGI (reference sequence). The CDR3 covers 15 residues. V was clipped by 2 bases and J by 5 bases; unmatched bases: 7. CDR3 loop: CASSYTGQGRTEAFF. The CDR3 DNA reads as TGTGCCAGCAGTTACACCGGACAGGGAAGGACTGAAGCTTTCTTT.

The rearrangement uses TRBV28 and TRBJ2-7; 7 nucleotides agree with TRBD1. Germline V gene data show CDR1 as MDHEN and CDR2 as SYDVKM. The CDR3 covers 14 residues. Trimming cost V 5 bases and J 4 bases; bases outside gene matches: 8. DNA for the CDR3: TGTGCCAGCAGTCCAGGGACAGACTGGTACGAGCAGTACTTC. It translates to CASSPGTDWYEQYF.

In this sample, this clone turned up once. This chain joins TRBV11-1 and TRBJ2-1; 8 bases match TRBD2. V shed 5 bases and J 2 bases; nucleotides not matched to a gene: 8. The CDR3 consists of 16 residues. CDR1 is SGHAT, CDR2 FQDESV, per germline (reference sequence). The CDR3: CASSPRGAGAYNEQFF. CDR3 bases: TGTGCCAGCAGCCCCCGGGGAGCGGGAGCCTACAATGAGCAGTTCTTC.

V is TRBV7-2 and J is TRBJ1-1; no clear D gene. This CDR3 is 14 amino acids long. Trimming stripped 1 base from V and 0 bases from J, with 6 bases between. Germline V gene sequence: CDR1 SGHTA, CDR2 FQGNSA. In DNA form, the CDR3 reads TGTGCCAGCAGCTTAGGACGGTTGAACACTGAAGCTTTCTTT. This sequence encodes CASSLGRLNTEAFF. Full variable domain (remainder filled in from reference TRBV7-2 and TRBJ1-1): GAGVSQSPSNKVTEKGKDVELRCDPISGHTALYWYRQSLGQGLEFLIYFQGNSAPDKSGLPSDRFSAERTGGSVSTLTIQRTQQEDSAVYLCASSLGRLNTEAFFGQGTRLTVV.

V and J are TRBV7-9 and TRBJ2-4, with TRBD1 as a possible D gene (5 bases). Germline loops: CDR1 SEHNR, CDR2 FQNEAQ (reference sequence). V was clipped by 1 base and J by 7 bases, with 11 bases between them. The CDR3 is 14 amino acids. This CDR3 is CASSLDSGANIQYF. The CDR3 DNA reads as TGTGCCAGCAGCTTAGACAGTGGGGCTAACATTCAGTACTTC.

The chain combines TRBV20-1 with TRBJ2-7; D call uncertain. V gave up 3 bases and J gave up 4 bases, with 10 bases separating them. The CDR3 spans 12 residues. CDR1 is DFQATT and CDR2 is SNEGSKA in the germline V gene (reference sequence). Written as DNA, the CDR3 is TGCAGTGCTAGTGTCAGTGAGTACGAGCAGTACTTC. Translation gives CSASVSEYEQYF.